The 20 T cell receptor beta chains below all came from one sample that was sequenced in a study of blood T cell repertoires in COVID-19. TCRdb's table, derived via immunoSEQ multiplex PCR, lists solely in-frame clones and lacks some. The sample has 120,000 to 150,000 clones; approximately 81% are singletons. The sequenced material came from PBMCs or T cells enriched from blood (not recorded which). The receptors here all came from a man in his forties with acute COVID-19.

The rearrangement links TRBV11-2 to TRBJ1-1, with D unresolved. Trimming pared 4 bases from V and 0 bases from J, leaving 6 bases between. The CDR3 totals 13 residues. The germline V gene encodes CDR1 SGHAT and CDR2 FQNNGV. CDR3 coding DNA: TGTGCCAGCAGCTCCCACATGAACACTGAAGCTTTCTTT. Protein: CASSSHMNTEAFF.

The chain couples TRBV30 to TRBJ1-2; D is uncertain. Trimming removed 4 bases at V and 8 bases at J, with 20 bases between. CDR3 length: 14 residues. Germline V lookup: CDR1 GTSNPN, CDR2 SVGIG (reference sequence). CDR3 in amino acids: CAWKSQVPTHGYTF. Here the CDR3 DNA reads TGTGCCTGGAAATCCCAGGTCCCCACACACGGCTACACCTTC. The variable domain in full, completed from reference TRBV30 and TRBJ1-2, reads SQTIHQWPATLVQPVGSPLSLECTVEGTSNPNLYWYRQAAGRGLQLLFYSVGIGQISSEVPQNLSASRPQDRQFILSSKKLLLSDSGFYLCAWKSQVPTHGYTFGSGTRLTVV.

The V and J genes are TRBV16 and TRBJ2-4; 8 bases match TRBD1. Looked up from germline, CDR1 is KGHSY and CDR2 is FQNENV. Germline trimming cut 5 bases from V and 4 bases from J; bases unmatched to any gene: 4. The CDR3 is made up of 14 amino acids. Here the CDR3 reads CASSNRQGKNIQYF. The CDR3 bases are TGTGCCAGCAGCAATCGACAGGGGAAAAACATTCAGTACTTC.

The chain links TRBV27 to TRBJ2-2; perhaps TRBD2 as D (7 bases). Looked up from germline, CDR1 is MNHEY and CDR2 is SMNVEV (reference sequence). Trimming pared 5 bases from V and 10 bases from J, leaving 11 bases between. This CDR3 comprises 12 residues. The CDR3 loop reads CASSPGGQELFF. As DNA, the CDR3 is TGTGCCAGCAGTCCCGGGGGGCAGGAGCTGTTTTTT.

The chain carries TRBV12-3 or TRBV12-4 and TRBJ1-4; a weak D match, TRBD1 (5 bases). The CDR3 runs 12 residues. V was trimmed by 3 bases and J by 15 bases, leaving 14 bases between them. This CDR3 is CASSFREGKMFF. The CDR3 nucleotides read TGTGCCAGCAGTTTCAGGGAAGGTAAAATGTTTTTT.

This chain uses TRBV7-9 with TRBJ2-5; D uncertain. The V end lost 7 bases, the J end lost 4 bases, and 10 bases lay between the germline ends. CDR1 SEHNR and CDR2 FQNEAQ come from the germline V gene (reference sequence). The CDR3 runs 12 residues. The CDR3 region has the DNA TGTGCCAGCAATGACTCTGGAGAGACCCAGTACTTC. It translates to CASNDSGETQYF.

The rearrangement uses TRBV9 and TRBJ1-2; D is unclear. The CDR3 consists of 13 residues. V lost 2 bases to trimming and J lost 4 bases, with 9 bases between them. From germline, CDR1 is SGDLS and CDR2 YYNGEE. CDR3 DNA: TGTGCCAGCAGCGTCGCAGATGCCTATGGCTACACCTTC. Residues: CASSVADAYGYTF.

V and J are TRBV7-7 and TRBJ1-1, with D maybe TRBD1 (5 bases). Between the trimmed V and J ends, which lost 5 bases and 1 base, there was a span of 17 bases. Germline assignment: CDR1 SSHAT and CDR2 FNYEAQ (reference sequence). This CDR3 has 16 residues. The DNA for the CDR3 is TGTGCCAGCAGCGCCCGTCGGGGGACGGAGAACACTGAAGCTTTCTTT. Its translation: CASSARRGTENTEAFF.

V usage is TRBV6-2 or TRBV6-3 and J usage is TRBJ2-2; 13 bases align to TRBD2. This CDR3 comprises 16 residues. V gave up 7 bases and J gave up 4 bases; unmatched junction bases: 6. The germline V gene has CDR1 MNHEY and CDR2 SVGEGT. CDR3 DNA sequence: TGTGCCAGCACCCCGGGACTAGCGGGGTCCACCGGGGAGCTGTTTTTT. Its protein is CASTPGLAGSTGELFF.

The chain has TRBV15 and TRBJ1-1; perhaps TRBD1 as D (5 bases). V dropped 0 bases and J dropped 4 bases, with 18 bases sitting between them. Germline V lookup: CDR1 LNHNV, CDR2 YYDKDF (reference sequence). CDR3 length equals 17 residues. The CDR3 reads CATSRDKGGAGGTEAFF. CDR3 sequence (DNA): TGTGCCACCAGCAGAGATAAAGGTGGGGCAGGTGGCACTGAAGCTTTCTTT.

The genes are TRBV5-1 and TRBJ1-1, with TRBD1 identical over 9 bases. V shed 3 bases, J shed 0 bases, and the junction held 9 bases outside the gene matches. The CDR3 length is 17 residues. Per the germline V gene, CDR1 is SGHRS and CDR2 is YFSETQ. CDR3 protein: CASSSGTGNYLNTEAFF. CDR3 bases: TGCGCCAGCAGCTCCGGGACAGGGAATTACCTGAACACTGAAGCTTTCTTT.

The V gene is TRBV27, the J gene TRBJ2-2; D is perhaps TRBD1 (5 bases). Germline V gene sequence: CDR1 MNHEY, CDR2 SMNVEV (reference sequence). CDR3 length: 14 residues. Trimming removed 0 bases from V and 7 bases from J, with 9 bases in between. This chain's CDR3 is CASSLSIQDGELFF. Here the CDR3 DNA reads TGTGCCAGCAGTTTATCGATACAGGACGGGGAGCTGTTTTTT.

The V call is TRBV7-2, the J call TRBJ1-2, with TRBD1 matching 8 bases. V shed 8 bases, J shed 4 bases, and the junction held 9 bases outside the gene matches. The CDR3 extends over 14 amino acids. Germline V gene sequence: CDR1 SGHTA, CDR2 FQGNSA. The CDR3 sequence is CASGSPGGVYGYTF. CDR3 nucleotide sequence: TGTGCCAGCGGTTCCCCAGGGGGCGTCTATGGCTACACCTTC. The variable domain in full, completed from reference TRBV7-2 and TRBJ1-2, reads GAGVSQSPSNKVTEKGKDVELRCDPISGHTALYWYRQSLGQGLEFLIYFQGNSAPDKSGLPSDRFSAERTGGSVSTLTIQRTQQEDSAVYLCASGSPGGVYGYTFGSGTRLTVV.

V gene TRBV5-1 combines with J gene TRBJ1-4; possible D gene TRBD1, 6 bases. The germline V and J ends were trimmed by 4 bases and 3 bases, with 13 bases remaining between them. CDR1 and CDR2 from the germline V gene are SGHRS and YFSETQ. The CDR3 extends over 15 amino acids. CDR3 amino acids: CASSDTGSANEKLFF. CDR3 coding DNA: TGCGCCAGCAGCGATACAGGGTCAGCTAATGAAAAACTGTTTTTT.

The chain recombines TRBV9 with TRBJ2-5; TRBD2 matches 8 bases. Germline CDR1 and CDR2: SGDLS and YYNGEE. The V segment lost 0 bases and the J segment 2 bases; nucleotides outside the gene matches: 9. The CDR3 totals 17 residues. The CDR3 nucleotides read TGTGCCAGCAGCGTAGGAGGGGCGGGAGGCGGGCAAGAGACCCAGTACTTC. As protein: CASSVGGAGGGQETQYF. The whole variable domain, filled in from reference TRBV9 and TRBJ2-5, reads DSGVTQTPKHLITATGQRVTLRCSPRSGDLSVYWYQQSLDQGLQFLIQYYNGEERAKGNILERFSAQQFPDLHSELNLSSLELGDSALYFCASSVGGAGGGQETQYFGPGTRLLVL.

As regards this clone: The junction departs from germline at one end; a sequencing error may be responsible. The V call is TRBV4-3, the J call TRBJ2-7, with TRBD1 as a possible D gene (5 bases). Germline CDR1 is LGHNA and CDR2 is YSLEER. The CDR3 is made up of 15 amino acids. The CDR3, as DNA: TGCGCCAGCAACCAAGAAGTCTACGGAAGGGGCGAGCAGTACTTC. It encodes CASNQEVYGRGEQYF.

This chain joins TRBV5-1 and TRBJ2-1, with D perhaps TRBD2 (5 bases). This CDR3 region has 15 residues. Trimming cost V 2 bases and J 6 bases, with 15 bases left between them. CDR1 is SGHRS and CDR2 is YFSETQ in the germline V gene. The CDR3 nucleotides read TGCGCCAGCAGCTTTTGGGAGAGCCTCACCAATGAGCAGTTCTTC. Its protein is CASSFWESLTNEQFF.

This sequence joins TRBV2 and TRBJ2-5; TRBD1 is a possible D gene (6 bases). Germline CDR1 is SNHLY and CDR2 is FYNNEI. V was trimmed by 2 bases and J by 4 bases, leaving 14 bases between them. The CDR3 totals 15 residues. CDR3 residues: CASSEFAGEGETQYF. The DNA for the CDR3 is TGTGCCAGCAGTGAATTTGCAGGGGAAGGAGAGACCCAGTACTTC.

The chain is built from TRBV5-6 and TRBJ1-3; 8 bases agree with TRBD1. V gave up 0 bases and J gave up 7 bases; unmatched junction bases: 0. The CDR3 is made up of 13 amino acids. In germline, CDR1 is SGHDT, CDR2 YYEEEE. Here the CDR3 reads CASSLDRGNTIYF. Written as DNA, the CDR3 is TGTGCCAGCAGCTTGGACAGGGGGAACACCATATATTTT.

The chain uses TRBV7-8 and TRBJ1-2, with D tentatively TRBD1 (6 bases). V gave up 2 bases and J gave up 5 bases, with 9 bases separating them. Germline V lookup: CDR1 SGHVS, CDR2 FQNEAQ. This CDR3 contains 13 residues. DNA of the CDR3: TGTGCCAGCAGCTTAAGGGGGGGTTATGGCTACACCTTC. It yields the protein CASSLRGGYGYTF.